This entry features one T cell receptor (beta chain) sequence. Its antigen is as yet unknown. Generated by immunoSEQ multiplex PCR, the TCRdb table keeps only in-frame clones and is missing some. The sample consists of some 41,000 clones, 94% of them appearing once. The data derive from a study of T cells in tuberculosis. Study context: IGRA-negative adolescents, IGRA-positive adolescents with latent tuberculosis and adults with active tuberculosis formed this South African cohort.

The ends were cut back, 5 bases at V and 0 bases at J, with 8 bases in the middle. There are 14 residues in the CDR3. CDR1 SGHTA and CDR2 FQGNSA come from the germline V gene. At study entry, adolescents had tuberculin skin tests and IGRA screening. Study observations and caveats: Active tuberculosis alpha repertoires lay closer to GMM-specific TCRs than controls'.

The rearrangement uses TRBV7-2 and TRBJ1-3; D is uncertain. The clonotype was recovered from a donor between 10 and 35 years old with latent tuberculosis or without tuberculosis infection. Some clones in this sample may be carry-over from other donors' samples. Source material: PBMCs. The CDR3 DNA reads TGTGCCAGCAGCGTACAGAACTCTGGAAACACCATATATTTT. Translated, it gives CASSVQNSGNTIYF. The full variable domain, its missing parts supplied by reference TRBV7-2 and TRBJ1-3, is GAGVSQSPSNKVTEKGKDVELRCDPISGHTALYWYRQSLGQGLEFLIYFQGNSAPDKSGLPSDRFSAERTGGSVSTLTIQRTQQEDSAVYLCASSVQNSGNTIYFGEGSWLTVV.